The clone carrying this T cell receptor beta chain occurred a few times. This CDR3 has 17 residues. V was trimmed by 0 bases and J by 5 bases, leaving 19 bases between them. The germline CDR1 and CDR2 sequences are MNHEY and SVGAGI. This record comes from a study of Graves' ophthalmopathy and Graves' hyperthyroidism. RNA served as the template for amplifying TCR beta CDR3 regions. RT-PCR with HTBI primers came first, then second-round multiplex PCR. TCRdb re-derived calls from the multiplex PCR reads in MiXCR, one entry per CDR3 protein. The sample includes 450,000 to 600,000 distinct CDR3 sequences, under 45% of them seen just once.

This chain joins TRBV6-5 and TRBJ2-5; the D gene is possibly TRBD1 (6 bases). The TCR sequence derives from an adult man with Graves' hyperthyroidism. The sequenced sample was peripheral blood or thyroid tissue (not recorded which). CDR3 residues: CASSYSYRTVDWETQYF. The CDR3 DNA is TGTGCCAGCAGTTACTCGTATCGGACAGTCGATTGGGAGACCCAGTACTTC.